This TCR beta chain emerged from a study of cytomegalovirus exposure and HLA in healthy donors (TCRdb year 2017). About the study as a whole: An earlier analysis of some 600 of the donors reported around 280 Gb of sequence data and 90 million to 120 million unique TCR beta sequences obtained from 150 million to 200 million T cells. HLA typing covered class I and class II loci at four-digit resolution. A later analysis re-examined previously published TCR beta repertoires from over 500 donors and added high-resolution HLA genotyping to investigate patterns of TCR occurrence. Among the roughly 390 genotyped donors, approximately 81% belonged to the genetic ancestry cluster associated with self-reported Caucasian donors. Donor age, sex, ethnicity and CMV serostatus were compiled together with the repertoire data. Typing coverage varied by locus: 629-630 donors for A, B, C, DRB1 and DQB1; roughly 500 for DQA1; nearly 610 for DPA1; fewer than 480 for DPB1. Roughly five DR-DQ haplotypes were treated as single units for association and clustering because of strong linkage in the cohort. In the later analysis, no new phenotypic data were used to find candidate immune exposures; instead, reliance was placed on TCR beta sequences and their occurrence across donors. High-throughput TCR immunosequencing, statistical association of individual TCRs with disease status, and machine learning were combined to predict cytomegalovirus infection status. Approximately 310 gigabases of sequencing data and tens of millions of unique TCR sequences were included in an early release covering roughly 600 HLA-typed donors. All discovery cohort repertoires had been generated using a single sequencing platform. In a later genetic analysis, genome-wide SNP genotypes for about three fifths of the 666 donors were used, and that subset was treated as a discovery cohort. A separate validation cohort of approximately 130 different subjects was used in addition to the approximately 670-subject first cohort. Among about 370 genotyped donors of the cohort, an average of approximately 200,000 unique TCR beta nucleotide sequences was sequenced per donor, of which about 19% were non-productive. An earlier analysis of around 580 of the donors used high-throughput TCR beta sequencing to judge whether each TCR beta V gene segment behaved as functional or pseudogenic. Using immunosequencing, the study profiled T cell repertoires from some 670 subjects and related those repertoires to cytomegalovirus serostatus. The study aimed to test whether cataloging public T cell receptors could reveal signatures of past pathogen exposure.

The cohort was made up of roughly 670 healthy bone marrow donors. At the time of sampling, all cohort members were nominally healthy, though unrecorded immune exposures were likely present. The donor tested CMV seronegative and was one of the 352 seronegative cohort members. Each donor provided a peripheral blood sample, and peripheral blood mononuclear cells were used for TCR beta sequencing. Genomic DNA extraction from the blood cell samples was performed with the Qiagen DNeasy Blood Extraction Kit. As for this clone: Its target antigen remains unknown. Relative to the germline gene, one junction end is altered; a read error may explain this. Additional DNA sequences in this sample encode the identical CDR3.

Overall study results and their limits: When HLA alleles, especially DR and DQ, strongly co-occurred, attributing TCR associations to individual alleles was difficult. A further reported finding was that TCR beta sequences accurately predicted the HLA-A and HLA-B alleles for most subjects in the first cohort. Compared with equally common non-associated chains, HLA-associated TCR beta chains in a later analysis were more clonally expanded and had lower generation probabilities. This cohort had only TCR beta chains sequenced, and the lack of alpha or paired-chain data limited which features could be detected. According to a later analysis, most CMV-associated TCR beta chains appeared to be HLA-restricted, and the HLA associations seemed to be driven largely by CMV exposure. Several of the top co-occurrence clusters appeared to be linked to parvovirus B19, influenza, CMV and Epstein-Barr virus, according to a later analysis. For the cohort, immune exposure information was limited to CMV serostatus. In an earlier analysis of several hundred of the donors, most TCR beta V segments were observed in productive rearrangements about 87% or about 30% of the time, broadly matching IMGT annotations. In vitro tests confirmed that a few of the cytomegalovirus-associated TCR beta chains recognize cytomegalovirus antigens. Compared with the approximately 670-donor mean, donors in an Asian-associated ancestry cluster had fewer N-insertions in productive TCRs, according to a later genetic analysis. A later analysis found that TCR association rates varied across HLA loci, with DRB1 alleles showing the most associated TCRs and HLA-C alleles the fewest. Because HLA typing was unavailable for some donors at each locus, only the typed subset was used in association tests. V-gene and J-gene trimming of TCR beta chains was associated with a missense DCLRE1C variant in a later genetic analysis, and the association was replicated in an independent cohort. The sequencing pipeline was judged likely to have produced a cluster of highly shared sequence variants as a technical artifact. A later analysis associated about 18,000 TCR beta sequences with specific HLA alleles at a false discovery rate of 0.05. Because counts were too low, seventeen rarely observed V segments, including chromosome 9 orphons, were left out of the earlier analysis of 587 of the donors. Correlated functional status among segregating V segments might reflect linkage disequilibrium, but an unknown experimental factor could not be ruled out. Cytomegalovirus status was reported to be diagnosed by the classifier with high specificity and sensitivity in both the original and validation cohorts. While some public TCRs were present in many individuals, most TCR sequences turned up only very rarely across donors. The presence/absence analyses assumed that sequencing depth was roughly uniform across donors, and that assumption may not be true. According to the authors, the approach could potentially be generalized to other disease states and immunological phenotypes. In the study, approximately 150 TCR beta chains were listed as associated with cytomegalovirus.

The library was made by the immunoSEQ multiplex PCR assay. The multiplex PCR relied on a mix of 60 forward primers for TCR Vbeta segments and 13 reverse primers for TCR Jbeta segments. A multiplex PCR assay on genomic DNA amplified the CDR3 region of rearranged TCR beta genes. The amplified TCR beta libraries were sequenced on the Illumina HiSeq System as 87-base-pair reads. The authors processed their data as follows. Across the 640 or so repertoires, a later analysis counted about 81 million unique TCR beta chains, some 11 million of which were shared by at least two donors. To remove PCR and sequencing errors, raw reads were error-corrected and collapsed into unique sequences using a nearest-neighbor algorithm that merged closely related sequences. Alignment of CDR3 sequences to IMGT reference sequences was used to assign V, D and J gene segments. For a sequence to be retained, a match of at least six nucleotides to both a V gene segment and a J gene segment was required. Rearrangements were called productive when the CDR3 lacked stop codons and stayed in frame with V and J; all others were non-productive. CDR3 was defined by IMGT convention, running from the second conserved V-encoded cysteine to the conserved J-encoded phenylalanine. In an earlier analysis of more than 550 of the donors, sequences lacking an unambiguous match to a single V gene segment were excluded. In an earlier analysis of around 590 of the donors, a V segment was called functional when productive rearrangements were above 56.7%, and segregating when the standard deviation between donors exceeded 5%. To diagnose cytomegalovirus status from the catalog of TCR beta chain sequences, a statistical classification framework was built. A later analysis assigned V and J genes by comparing TCR nucleotide sequences with IMGT/GENE-DB human TR gene sequences. A later analysis assigned CDR3 sequences and most-parsimonious VDJ recombination scenarios with the TCRdist pipeline. A later analysis defined each TCR beta chain by its CDR3 amino acid sequence plus V-gene family, and excluded reads lacking a unique V-gene family. A later analysis removed 500 to 600 highly shared, low-generation-probability nucleotide sequences to deal with suspected cross-contamination and a sequencing artifact. For each public chain, a later analysis derived a clonal expansion index from normalized ranks of inferred template counts within each repertoire. Generation probabilities in a later analysis came from a VDJ recombination model fitted to out-of-frame rearrangements, and those results were checked against IGoR. A later analysis scored TCR-TCR, TCR-HLA and TCR-CMV co-occurrence with hypergeometric tests, applying a repertoire-size bias correction to TCR pairs. To estimate false discovery rates, a later analysis permuted the HLA or CMV assignments 20 times. In a later analysis, co-occurring TCRs were grouped with DBSCAN, and TCRdist sequence similarity was added when clustering was performed within HLA-allele-positive subsets. Repertoires with fewer than 30,000 or more than 120,000 public chains, plus five repertoires with anomalous nucleotide sharing, were excluded from co-occurrence clustering. TCRdb mirrors the immuneACCESS table, restricted to in-frame sequences. Some clones are absent from its copies; in checked studies, under half trace to an unresolved V gene, and the reason for the others is unknown. Clone size and the V and J calls come from that table; the DNA yielded D and trimming. Here the sample has over 60,000 clones; about four fifths occur a single time. The ten top clones hold approximately 5% of the sample.

The receptor comes from a woman in her 30s in good health and CMV-seronegative. The sample comprised PBMCs.

The sequenced DNA: TGTGCTAGCAGCCAAGATGGGGCAGTTCGGGACATTCAGTACTTC. Translation gives CASSQDGAVRDIQYF. This chain joins TRBV4-2 to TRBJ2-4, and possibly TRBD1, on 5 matching bases. CDR1 and CDR2, per the germline V gene, are LGHNA and YNFKEQ. The CDR3, from cysteine to phenylalanine, totals 15 residues. Only the CDR3 portion is preserved as DNA: 45 bases, with reading frame beginning at the first base.